The 8 T cell receptor beta chains in this list originate from one sample, sequenced in a study of patients and donors after allogeneic stem cell transplantation. TCRdb passed the RT-PCR reads through MiXCR, listing each CDR3 protein once. The table shows more than 850,000 distinct CDR3 sequences, with around 17% occurring only once. Sequencing used blood, either unsorted or a sorted T cell fraction (not recorded which). The origin of the receptors is a human donor who was either an allogeneic HSCT recipient or a stem cell or donor lymphocyte infusion donor (not recorded which). It is not recorded whose cells these are; they may come from a transplant donor.

The rearrangement joins TRBV11-3 to TRBJ2-3; TRBD2 agrees at 12 bases. V lost 2 bases, J lost 7 bases, and 7 bases stayed unmatched. This CDR3 comprises 16 residues. Germline loops: CDR1 SGHNT, CDR2 YENEEA. The CDR3 coding sequence is TGTGCCAGCAGCTTACAACTAGCGGGAGGAAAAAATACGCAGTATTTT. Protein: CASSLQLAGGKNTQYF.

The table lists this clonotype with a few counts. The genes are TRBV7-2 and TRBJ2-7; a weak D match, TRBD2 (5 bases). The CDR3 runs 16 residues. The germline CDR1 and CDR2 sequences are SGHTA and FQGNSA. With 4 bases removed from V and 1 base from J, the gap between germline ends came to 17 bases. This CDR3 is CASSSFVHEGSYEQYF. In DNA form, the CDR3 reads TGTGCCAGCAGCTCCTTTGTCCATGAGGGATCCTACGAGCAGTACTTC.

The genes are TRBV4-1 and TRBJ1-2, with D tentatively TRBD1 (6 bases). The V and J ends lost 1 base and 2 bases respectively, with 11 bases between them. This CDR3 is 15 amino acids long. CDR1 and CDR2 from the germline V gene are MGHRA and YSYEKL. The CDR3 is CASSQAGTTNYGYTF. The CDR3 DNA follows: TGCGCCAGCAGCCAAGCCGGGACAACGAACTATGGCTACACCTTC.

The rearrangement uses TRBV5-1 and TRBJ2-6; perhaps TRBD1 as D (6 bases). Germline loops: CDR1 SGHRS, CDR2 YFSETQ. V was trimmed by 3 bases and J by 2 bases, leaving 27 bases between them. This CDR3 has 21 residues. In nucleotides, the CDR3 is TGCGCCAGCAGCTATGGGAAAGAACTGACAGGAAGGGCCACTGGGGCCAACGTCCTGACTTTC. It codes for CASSYGKELTGRATGANVLTF.

The chain has TRBV7-2 and TRBJ2-3, with 9 positions matching TRBD2. There are 16 residues in the CDR3. Germline loops: CDR1 SGHTA, CDR2 FQGNSA. With V trimmed by 5 bases and J by 2 bases, 8 bases remained unmatched. In nucleotides, the CDR3 is TGTGCCAGCAGCCATATGACTAGCGGCTACACAGATACGCAGTATTTT. Translation: CASSHMTSGYTDTQYF. Supplemented by reference TRBV7-2 and TRBJ2-3, the full variable domain reads GAGVSQSPSNKVTEKGKDVELRCDPISGHTALYWYRQSLGQGLEFLIYFQGNSAPDKSGLPSDRFSAERTGGSVSTLTIQRTQQEDSAVYLCASSHMTSGYTDTQYFGPGTRLTVL.

Written as DNA, the CDR3 is TGTGCCAGCAGCTCGAGGACTGAAACCGGGGAGCTGTTTTTT. Its translation: CASSSRTETGELFF. V is TRBV7-9 and J is TRBJ2-2; possible D gene TRBD2, 5 bases. This CDR3 is 14 amino acids long. Germline values: CDR1 SEHNR, CDR2 FQNEAQ (reference sequence). The V gene lost 4 bases and the J gene lost 5 bases, with 11 bases spanning the gap.

CDR3 sequence reads: CASTRAGVLGELFF. The CDR3 DNA reads as TGTGCCAGCACCAGAGCGGGAGTTTTGGGGGAGCTGTTTTTT. The V gene is TRBV6-1, the J gene TRBJ2-2; 8 nucleotides match TRBD2. The CDR3 runs 14 residues. The V gene's germline CDR1 is MNHNS and CDR2 SASEGT. Trimming at V came to 7 bases and at J to 8 bases, leaving 9 bases not matched to a gene.

This clonotype was counted between two and nine times. V gene TRBV4-1 combines with J gene TRBJ1-1; 11 nucleotides match TRBD1. V shed 5 bases, J shed 7 bases, and the junction held 6 bases outside the gene matches. Germline V gene sequence: CDR1 MGHRA, CDR2 YSYEKL. This CDR3 has 14 amino acids. The CDR3 protein is CASSTRTGGVEAFF. CDR3 sequence (DNA): TGCGCCAGCAGCACCCGGACAGGGGGCGTTGAAGCTTTCTTT.